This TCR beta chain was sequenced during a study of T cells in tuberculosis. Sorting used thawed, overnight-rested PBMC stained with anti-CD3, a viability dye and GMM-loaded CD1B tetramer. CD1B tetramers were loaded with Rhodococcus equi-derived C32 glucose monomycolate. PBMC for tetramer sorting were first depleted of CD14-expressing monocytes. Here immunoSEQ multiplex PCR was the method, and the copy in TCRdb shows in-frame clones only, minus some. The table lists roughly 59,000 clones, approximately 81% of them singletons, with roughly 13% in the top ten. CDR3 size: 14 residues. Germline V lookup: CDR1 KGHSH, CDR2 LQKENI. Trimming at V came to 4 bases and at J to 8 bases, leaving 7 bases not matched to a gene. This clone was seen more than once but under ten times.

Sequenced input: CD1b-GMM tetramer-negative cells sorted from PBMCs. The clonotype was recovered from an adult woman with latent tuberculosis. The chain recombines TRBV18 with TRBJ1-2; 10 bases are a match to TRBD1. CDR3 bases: TGTGCCAGCTCACGGGACAGGGGAGTAGAGGGCTACACCTTC. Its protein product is CASSRDRGVEGYTF.